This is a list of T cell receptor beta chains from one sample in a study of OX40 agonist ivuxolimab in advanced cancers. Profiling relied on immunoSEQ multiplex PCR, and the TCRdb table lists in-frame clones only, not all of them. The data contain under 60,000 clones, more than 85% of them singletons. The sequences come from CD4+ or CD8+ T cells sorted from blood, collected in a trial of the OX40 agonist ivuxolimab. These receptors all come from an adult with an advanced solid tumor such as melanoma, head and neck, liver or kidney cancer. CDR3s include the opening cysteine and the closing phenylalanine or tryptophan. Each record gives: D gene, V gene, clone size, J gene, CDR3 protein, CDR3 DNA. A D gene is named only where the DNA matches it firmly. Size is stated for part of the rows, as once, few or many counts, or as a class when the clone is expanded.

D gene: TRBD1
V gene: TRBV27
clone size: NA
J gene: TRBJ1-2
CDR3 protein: CASSFEGASGYTF
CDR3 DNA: TGTGCCAGCAGTTTCGAGGGGGCGAGTGGCTACACCTTC

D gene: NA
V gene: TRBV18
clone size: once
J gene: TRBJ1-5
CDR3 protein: CASSQGNSNQPQHF
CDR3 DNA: TGTGCCAGCTCACAGGGAAATAGCAATCAGCCCCAGCATTTT

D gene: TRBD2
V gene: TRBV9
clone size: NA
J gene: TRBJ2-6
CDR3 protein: CASSVTTSGGYGANVLTF
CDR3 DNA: TGTGCCAGCAGCGTGACAACTAGCGGGGGTTATGGGGCCAACGTCCTGACTTTC

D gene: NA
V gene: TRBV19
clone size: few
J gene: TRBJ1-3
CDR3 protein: CASNRDEKLGNTIYF
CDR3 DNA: TGTGCCAGTAATCGGGACGAGAAATTGGGAAACACCATATATTTT

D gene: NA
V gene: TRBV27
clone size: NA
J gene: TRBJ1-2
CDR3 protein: CASSLTGLHGYTF
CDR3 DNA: TGTGCCAGCAGTTTAACAGGACTCCATGGCTACACCTTC

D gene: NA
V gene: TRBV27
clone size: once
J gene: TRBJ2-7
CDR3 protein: CASSFGETYEQYF
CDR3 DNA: TGTGCCAGCAGTTTTGGGGAAACCTACGAGCAGTACTTC

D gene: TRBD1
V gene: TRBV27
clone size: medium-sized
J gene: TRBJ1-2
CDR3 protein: CASSLSWTGVDGYTF
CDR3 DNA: TGTGCCAGCAGTTTATCGTGGACAGGGGTCGATGGCTACACCTTC

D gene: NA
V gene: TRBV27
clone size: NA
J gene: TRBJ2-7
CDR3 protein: CASSPNLYEQYF
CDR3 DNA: TGTGCCAGCAGTCCAAATCTCTACGAGCAGTACTTC

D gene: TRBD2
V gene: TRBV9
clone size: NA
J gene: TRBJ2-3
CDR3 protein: CASSPRPAGVTDTQYF
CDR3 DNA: TGTGCCAGCAGCCCCCGACCAGCGGGAGTCACAGATACGCAGTATTTT

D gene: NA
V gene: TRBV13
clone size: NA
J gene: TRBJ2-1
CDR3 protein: CASSLDRVEFF
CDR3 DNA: TGTGCCAGCAGCTTGGATCGTGTTGAGTTCTTC

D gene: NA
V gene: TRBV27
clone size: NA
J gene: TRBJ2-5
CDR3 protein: CASHLEAQYF
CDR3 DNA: TGTGCCAGCCATCTCGAGGCCCAGTACTTC

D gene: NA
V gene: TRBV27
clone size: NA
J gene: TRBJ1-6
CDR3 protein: CAASLDLYNSPLHF
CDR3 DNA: TGTGCCGCCAGCCTCGACCTATATAATTCACCCCTCCACTTT

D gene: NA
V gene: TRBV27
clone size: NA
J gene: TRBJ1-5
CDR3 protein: CASRVGNQPQHF
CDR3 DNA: TGTGCCAGCAGAGTGGGCAATCAGCCCCAGCATTTT

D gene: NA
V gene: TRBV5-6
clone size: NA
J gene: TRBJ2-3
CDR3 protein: CASSFRDSPDTQYF
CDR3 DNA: TGTGCCAGCAGCTTCCGGGACTCACCGGATACGCAGTATTTT

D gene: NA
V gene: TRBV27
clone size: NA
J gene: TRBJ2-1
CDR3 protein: CASSYSQGSNEQFF
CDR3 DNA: TGTGCCAGCAGTTACTCACAGGGATCCAATGAGCAGTTCTTC

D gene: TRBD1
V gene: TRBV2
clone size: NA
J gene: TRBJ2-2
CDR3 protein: CASSPEDRGDGELFF
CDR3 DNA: TGTGCCAGCAGCCCTGAGGACAGGGGGGACGGGGAGCTGTTTTTT

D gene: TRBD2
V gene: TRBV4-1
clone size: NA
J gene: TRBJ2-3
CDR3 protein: CASSQLAGSTDTQYF
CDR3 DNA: TGCGCCAGCAGCCAGCTAGCGGGAAGCACAGATACGCAGTATTTT

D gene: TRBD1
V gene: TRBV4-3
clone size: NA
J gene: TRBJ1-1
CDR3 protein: CASTPDRGRGGSTEAFF
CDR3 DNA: TGCGCCAGCACACCGGACAGGGGGCGTGGTGGGAGCACTGAAGCTTTCTTT

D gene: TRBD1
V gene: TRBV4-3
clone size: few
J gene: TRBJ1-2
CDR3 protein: CASSQDRAGGGRYYGYTF
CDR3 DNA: TGCGCCAGCAGCCAAGATCGGGCAGGGGGCGGACGGTACTATGGCTACACCTTC

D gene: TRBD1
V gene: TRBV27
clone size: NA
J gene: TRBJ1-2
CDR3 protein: CASSNYIRGQTNGYTF
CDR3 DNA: TGTGCCAGCAGCAATTACATCCGGGGACAGACTAATGGCTACACCTTC

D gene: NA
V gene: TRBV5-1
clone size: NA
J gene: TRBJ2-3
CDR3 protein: CASSFRAGTDTQYF
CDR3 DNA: TGCGCCAGCAGCTTCCGCGCCGGCACAGATACGCAGTATTTT

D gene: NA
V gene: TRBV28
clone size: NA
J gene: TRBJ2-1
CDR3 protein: CASRPHIPSTVGTYNEQFF
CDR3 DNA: TGTGCCAGCAGGCCTCATATCCCCTCAACGGTGGGGACCTACAATGAGCAGTTCTTC

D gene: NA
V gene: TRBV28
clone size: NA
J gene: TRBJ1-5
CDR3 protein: CASSFGRGNQPQHF
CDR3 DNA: TGTGCCAGCAGTTTCGGCAGGGGCAATCAGCCCCAGCATTTT

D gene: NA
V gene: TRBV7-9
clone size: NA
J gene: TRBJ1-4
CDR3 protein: CASSSRDSTTNEKLFF
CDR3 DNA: TGTGCCAGCAGCTCCCGGGACTCAACAACTAATGAAAAACTGTTTTTT

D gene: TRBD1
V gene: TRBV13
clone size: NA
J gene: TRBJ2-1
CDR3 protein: CASSSTGDPYNEQFF
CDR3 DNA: TGTGCCAGCAGCTCCACAGGGGATCCCTACAATGAGCAGTTCTTC

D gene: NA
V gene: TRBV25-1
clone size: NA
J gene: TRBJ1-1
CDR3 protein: CASSVGVRTEAFF
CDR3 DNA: TGTGCCAGCAGTGTGGGAGTCCGCACTGAAGCTTTCTTT

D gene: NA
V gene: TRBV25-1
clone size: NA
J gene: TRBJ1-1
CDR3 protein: CASSFGTEAFF
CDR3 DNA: TGTGCCAGCAGTTTCGGCACTGAAGCTTTCTTT

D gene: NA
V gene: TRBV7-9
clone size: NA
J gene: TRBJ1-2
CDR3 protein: CASSFPGDYGYTF
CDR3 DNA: TGTGCCAGCAGCTTCCCAGGAGACTATGGCTACACCTTC

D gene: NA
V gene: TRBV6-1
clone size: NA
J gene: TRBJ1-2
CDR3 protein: CASSEAHNLLRVHGYTF
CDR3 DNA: TGTGCCAGCAGTGAAGCGCATAATTTGCTGAGGGTTCATGGCTACACCTTC

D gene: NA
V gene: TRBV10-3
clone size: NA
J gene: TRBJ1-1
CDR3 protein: CAIAGTVPSTEAFF
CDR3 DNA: TGTGCCATAGCCGGGACGGTCCCCTCTACTGAAGCTTTCTTT

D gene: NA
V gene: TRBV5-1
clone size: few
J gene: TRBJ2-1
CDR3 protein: CASSLGLGYSYNEQFF
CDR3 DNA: TGCGCCAGCAGCTTGGGGCTAGGCTACTCCTACAATGAGCAGTTCTTC

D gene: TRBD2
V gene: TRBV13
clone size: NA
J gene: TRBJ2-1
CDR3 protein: CASSPGGLAGTMSSYNEQFF
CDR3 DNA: TGTGCCAGCAGCCCCGGAGGACTAGCGGGGACTATGAGCTCCTACAATGAGCAGTTCTTC

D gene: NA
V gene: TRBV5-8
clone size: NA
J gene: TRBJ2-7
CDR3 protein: CASSPYSRDFLYEQYF
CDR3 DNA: TGTGCCAGCAGCCCATATTCCCGGGACTTTCTCTACGAGCAGTACTTC

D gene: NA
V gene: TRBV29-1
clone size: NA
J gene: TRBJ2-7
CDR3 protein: CSVEEGTSSYEQYF
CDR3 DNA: TGCAGCGTTGAAGAAGGGACAAGCTCCTACGAGCAGTACTTC

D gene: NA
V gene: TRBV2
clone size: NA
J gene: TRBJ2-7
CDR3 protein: CASSDGPQPYEQYF
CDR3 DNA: TGTGCCAGCAGTGACGGGCCCCAACCCTACGAGCAGTACTTC

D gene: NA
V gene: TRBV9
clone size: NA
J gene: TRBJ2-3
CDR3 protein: CASSVEGRGDTQYF
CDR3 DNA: TGTGCCAGCAGCGTAGAGGGTAGGGGAGATACGCAGTATTTT

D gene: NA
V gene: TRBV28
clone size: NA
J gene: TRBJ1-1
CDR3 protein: CASKNTEAFF
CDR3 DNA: TGTGCCAGCAAGAACACTGAAGCTTTCTTT

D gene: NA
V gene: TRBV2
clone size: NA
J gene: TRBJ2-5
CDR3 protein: CASSVSGRLQETQYF
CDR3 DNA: TGTGCCAGCAGTGTATCCGGCAGATTGCAAGAGACCCAGTACTTC

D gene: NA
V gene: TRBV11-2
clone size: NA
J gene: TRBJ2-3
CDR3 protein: CASSLDPGEGSDTQYF
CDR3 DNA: TGTGCCAGCAGCTTAGATCCGGGAGAAGGGTCAGATACGCAGTATTTT

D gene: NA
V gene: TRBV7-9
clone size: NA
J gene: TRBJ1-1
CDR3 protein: CASTTPVDTEAFF
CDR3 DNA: TGTGCCAGTACGACTCCGGTTGACACTGAAGCTTTCTTT

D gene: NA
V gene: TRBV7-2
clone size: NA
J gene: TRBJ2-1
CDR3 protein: CASSPFANEQFF
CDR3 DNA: TGTGCCAGCAGCCCGTTTGCCAATGAGCAGTTCTTC

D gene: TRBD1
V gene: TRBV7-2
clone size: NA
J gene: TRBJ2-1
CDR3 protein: CASSSGTGVDNEQFF
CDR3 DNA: TGTGCCAGCAGCTCCGGGACAGGAGTAGACAATGAGCAGTTCTTC

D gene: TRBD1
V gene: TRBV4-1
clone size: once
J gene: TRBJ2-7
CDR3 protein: CASSQEARTGGNLYEQYF
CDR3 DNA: TGCGCCAGCAGCCAAGAGGCTAGGACAGGGGGCAACCTCTACGAGCAGTACTTC

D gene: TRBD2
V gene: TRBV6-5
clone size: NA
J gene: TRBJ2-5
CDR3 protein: CATAELAGDQSTQYF
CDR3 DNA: TGTGCCACCGCGGAGCTAGCGGGGGATCAGAGTACCCAGTACTTC

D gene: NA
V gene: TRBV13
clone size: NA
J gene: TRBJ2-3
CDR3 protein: CASSSQADTQYF
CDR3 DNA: TGTGCCAGCAGCTCACAGGCAGATACGCAGTATTTT

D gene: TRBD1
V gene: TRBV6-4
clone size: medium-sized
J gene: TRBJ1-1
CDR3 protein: CASSPRTGQNTEAFF
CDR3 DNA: TGTGCCAGCAGCCCCCGGACAGGACAGAACACTGAAGCTTTCTTT

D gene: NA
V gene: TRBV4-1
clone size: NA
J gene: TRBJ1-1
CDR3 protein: CASSRETGRDTEAFF
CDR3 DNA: TGCGCCAGCAGCCGGGAGACAGGACGGGACACTGAAGCTTTCTTT

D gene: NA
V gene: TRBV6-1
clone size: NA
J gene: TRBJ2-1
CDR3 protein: CANREFPYNEQFF
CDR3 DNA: TGTGCCAACCGAGAGTTCCCCTACAATGAGCAGTTCTTC

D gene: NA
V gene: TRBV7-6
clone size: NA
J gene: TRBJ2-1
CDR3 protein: CASSLGWVASSYNEQFF
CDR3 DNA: TGTGCCAGCAGCTTAGGATGGGTGGCTAGCTCCTACAATGAGCAGTTCTTC

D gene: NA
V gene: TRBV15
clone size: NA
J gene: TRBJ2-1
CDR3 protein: CATSRDINSYNEQFF
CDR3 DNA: TGTGCCACCAGCAGGGACATCAACTCCTACAATGAGCAGTTCTTC

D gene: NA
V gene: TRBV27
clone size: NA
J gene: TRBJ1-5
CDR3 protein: CASWTGGGNQPQHF
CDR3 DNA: TGTGCCAGCTGGACCGGGGGAGGCAATCAGCCCCAGCATTTT

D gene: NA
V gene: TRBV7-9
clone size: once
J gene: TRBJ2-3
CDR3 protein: CASSGGDTQYF
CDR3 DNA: TGTGCCAGCAGCGGGGGAGATACGCAGTATTTT

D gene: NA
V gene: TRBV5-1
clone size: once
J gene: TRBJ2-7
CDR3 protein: CASSPQWAGVSIWQYF
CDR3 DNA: TGCGCCAGCAGCCCCCAGTGGGCAGGGGTCTCCATATGGCAGTACTTC

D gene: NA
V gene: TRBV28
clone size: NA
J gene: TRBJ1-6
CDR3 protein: CASSLEGTFYNSPLHF
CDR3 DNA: TGTGCCAGCAGCTTGGAGGGGACCTTCTATAATTCACCCCTCCACTTT